Listed here is a single T cell receptor beta chain. This sample is part of a study of blood T cells in healthy people across ages. A sample-barcoded 5' primer and a J-beta primer mix were used in a second PCR of roughly 6 to 11 cycles. Via MiXCR, TCRdb re-called the 5' RACE reads, giving one row per CDR3 protein. This sample has about 1.5 million distinct CDR3 sequences; approximately 43% occur once, and the top ten carry approximately 4%. CDR1 and CDR2 from the germline V gene are SGHDT and YYEEEE. This CDR3 contains 15 residues. The V and J genes are TRBV5-6 and TRBJ2-1; D is unresolved. The J call may be mistaken, given a closer DNA end match to TRBJ2-7. Sequencing was done on a sample of blood. This TCR came from a woman aged 18 to 35 in good health. CDR3 sequence: CASSLAPIGSYEQYF. The DNA of the CDR3 is TGTGCCAGCAGCTTGGCCCCGATCGGCTCCTACGAGCAGTACTTC.